The 2 T cell receptor beta chains listed next were all sequenced from one sample in a study of T cells after yellow fever vaccination. Via MiXCR, TCRdb re-called the 5' RACE reads, giving one row per CDR3 protein. The repertoire holds 450,000 to 650,000 distinct CDR3 sequences, about 13% seen once, with over 12% in the top ten. The material was PBMCs, obtained on the day of the yellow fever booster vaccination. These TCRs come from a man aged 30 to 45 who received the YFV17D yellow fever vaccine.

The gene calls are TRBV30 and TRBJ2-3, with unresolved D. The CDR3 runs to 13 residues. CDR1 and CDR2 from the germline V gene are GTSNPN and SVGIG (reference sequence). Trimming took off 2 bases at V and 1 base at J, with 7 bases between the two ends. Here the CDR3 reads CAWSWSGTDTQYF. The CDR3 bases are TGTGCCTGGAGTTGGAGCGGCACAGATACGCAGTATTTT.

This clonotype was counted ten times or more. The chain combines TRBV11-1 with TRBJ2-3; a possible D gene is TRBD1 (6 bases). The germline V gene encodes CDR1 SGHAT and CDR2 FQDESV (reference sequence). V gave up 4 bases and J gave up 2 bases, with 10 bases separating them. The CDR3 runs to 14 residues. The CDR3 region is CASSYYRDTDTQYF. The CDR3 DNA reads TGTGCCAGCAGCTATTACAGGGACACAGATACGCAGTATTTT.